This section outlines one TCR beta chain sequence together with its context. Its target is not known. This sample stems from a study of vaccination and CD4 T cells after COVID-19. Study-level findings and limits: Median SARS-CoV-2-reactive clonotype numbers rose nonsignificantly, about 20 to 40.

CD4+ T cells that had been cultured provided DNA sequenced with the Oncomine TCR Beta short-read assay. A single record per CDR3 protein comes from TCRdb applying MiXCR to the PCR reads. The profile shows about 3,500 distinct CDR3 sequences, roughly 44% of them singletons. The treatment: roughly ten-day PBMC culture with coronavirus spike peptide pools or control peptides (ViraFEST assay). PBMCs were cultured at around 2 million per well with roughly 9.7 IU/ml IL-2 and around 10 ug/ml peptide pools. Trimming removed 4 bases at V and 0 bases at J, with 10 bases between. This CDR3 contains 15 residues. CDR1 is SGHVS, CDR2 FNYEAQ, per germline.

The rearrangement uses TRBV7-6 and TRBJ2-1; D remains unclear. Sample: CD4+ T cells from blood, cultured in vitro. The TCR comes from a human donor who had recovered from COVID-19. The CDR3 sequence: CASSSQVNSYNEQFF. CDR3 sequence (DNA): TGTGCCAGCAGCTCGCAGGTAAACTCCTACAATGAGCAGTTCTTC.